This TCR beta chain was obtained from a study of blood T cell repertoires in COVID-19. Study as a whole: Nucleic acid was either cDNA or gDNA, and it came from T cells, B-cell-depleted T cells, or PBMCs.

The germline V gene encodes CDR1 SGHRS and CDR2 YFSETQ. Trimming cost V 4 bases and J 5 bases, with 21 bases left between them. The CDR3 spans 16 residues. In the authors' methods: Amplification from reference gene primers served as the basis for estimated nucleated cell counts. The table came from immunoSEQ multiplex PCR; TCRdb's copy has only in-frame clones and leaves some out. That table furnishes V, J and clone size, whereas the DNA furnished D and trimming. Among roughly 100,000 clones listed, roughly 88% were seen once. This sequence was found in an elderly man with acute or convalescent COVID-19. V is TRBV5-1 and J is TRBJ1-1, with D tentatively TRBD1 (5 bases). Sequenced sample: peripheral blood. The CDR3 DNA reads TGCGCCAGCAGCGCCGACACCGGGACGCGGGGGACTGAAGCTTTCTTT. It encodes CASSADTGTRGTEAFF.